This entry concerns a single T cell receptor (beta chain). This sample is drawn from a study of blood T cell repertoires in COVID-19. Study summary: Samples representing acute and convalescent COVID-19 were sourced from the United States, Italy and Spain. From T cells, B-cell-depleted T cells, or PBMCs came the material, which was cDNA or gDNA.

Two negative PCRs, clearance, or symptom resolution had been documented for recovered Cohort 3 donors. Trimming removed 3 bases at V and 13 bases at J, with 13 bases between. Germline CDR1 and CDR2: LNHDA and SQIVND (reference sequence). There are 13 residues in the CDR3. Methods used by the authors: Amplification from reference gene primers served as the basis for estimated nucleated cell counts. The repertoire was sequenced with immunoSEQ multiplex PCR; TCRdb's copy has only in-frame clones and lacks some. From that table come the V and J calls and clone size; the DNA was used to work out D and trimming. The sample shows 300,000 to 400,000 clones, about 90% of them seen only once.

This clonotype originated in a woman aged 30 to 39 who had recovered from COVID-19. The chain has TRBV19 and TRBJ1-6; a weak D match, TRBD1 (5 bases). Sequences were obtained from PBMCs or T cells enriched from blood (not recorded which). CDR3 in DNA: TGTGCCAGTAGTATCGGGACTCCAGGCCCCCTCCACTTT. This translates into CASSIGTPGPLHF. Based on the CDR3 plus reference TRBV19 and TRBJ1-6, the full variable domain is DGGITQSPKYLFRKEGQNVTLSCEQNLNHDAMYWYRQDPGQGLRLIYYSQIVNDFQKGDIAEGYSVSREKKESFPLTVTSAQKNPTAFYLCASSIGTPGPLHFGNGTRLTVT.